The 3 T cell receptor beta chains below were found in one sample sequenced in a study of blood T cell repertoires in COVID-19. Generated by immunoSEQ multiplex PCR, the TCRdb table keeps only in-frame clones and is missing some. Here the sample spans 310,000 or so clones, around nine tenths being singletons. Sequenced material: PBMCs or T cells enriched from blood (not recorded which). These receptors were collected from a young woman who had recovered from COVID-19.

The chain recombines TRBV28 with TRBJ1-5; 7 nucleotides align to TRBD1. Germline-derived CDR1 and CDR2 are MDHEN and SYDVKM. The J segment lost 0 bases and the V segment lost 9 bases, leaving 17 bases of the junction unmatched. The CDR3 is 18 amino acids. DNA of the CDR3: TGTGCCAGTAGGGGGAACAGGGGACGGGGTTATAGCAATCAGCCCCAGCATTTT. Its protein product is CASRGNRGRGYSNQPQHF.

The gene calls are TRBV7-9 and TRBJ2-7, with a tentative D call TRBD2 (5 bases). CDR1 is SEHNR and CDR2 is FQNEAQ in the germline V gene (reference sequence). The V end lost 5 bases, the J end lost 6 bases, and 17 bases lay between the germline ends. CDR3 size: 14 residues. CDR3: CASSPGLRWGEQYF. DNA for the CDR3: TGTGCCAGCAGCCCCGGACTCCGATGGGGCGAGCAGTACTTC.

The V call is TRBV19, the J call TRBJ2-7, with a tentative D call TRBD1 (6 bases). The CDR3 runs to 15 residues. With 1 base removed from V and 2 bases from J, the gap between germline ends came to 12 bases. Germline V lookup: CDR1 LNHDA, CDR2 SQIVND (reference sequence). Here the CDR3 reads CASSIGRGIPYEQYF. The CDR3 region has the DNA TGTGCCAGTAGTATAGGCAGGGGAATCCCCTACGAGCAGTACTTC.